Presented here are 26 T cell receptor beta chains from one specimen sequenced in a study of cytomegalovirus exposure and HLA in healthy donors. Use of 60 Vbeta and 13 Jbeta primers characterized the PCR. Repertoires were generated with immunoSEQ multiplex PCR, while TCRdb's copy carries only in-frame clones and drops some. The data hold 200,000 to 250,000 clones, with 82% observed a single time. The sequenced material came from PBMCs. These receptors were taken from a woman in her 40s in good health and CMV-seronegative.

The chain has TRBV5-1 and TRBJ2-5, with D possibly being TRBD1 (5 bases). Trimming removed 0 bases from V and 3 bases from J, with 9 bases in between. Germline assignment: CDR1 SGHRS and CDR2 YFSETQ. The CDR3 has 14 amino acids. CDR3 nucleotide sequence: TGCGCCAGCAGCTTGGCAGGGTTGGAAGAGACCCAGTACTTC. Its protein is CASSLAGLEETQYF.

V is TRBV7-3 and J is TRBJ2-5; D is perhaps TRBD1 (6 bases). Trimming took 1 base from V and 2 from J, leaving 8 bases between them. CDR3 length: 14 amino acids. Germline V gene data show CDR1 as SGHTA and CDR2 as FQGTGA. This chain's CDR3 is CASSLRGQQETQYF. CDR3 DNA sequence: TGTGCCAGCAGCTTAAGAGGACAGCAAGAGACCCAGTACTTC.

The genes are TRBV7-2 and TRBJ1-2, with unresolved D. The V and J ends lost 0 bases and 8 bases respectively, with 13 bases between them. CDR3 size: 14 residues. The germline V gene has CDR1 SGHTA and CDR2 FQGNSA. The CDR3 coding sequence is TGTGCCAGCAGCTTAGCGGTGGGGAGTCTAGGCTACACCTTC. This codes for CASSLAVGSLGYTF.

The chain links TRBV19 to TRBJ2-7; 8 bases fit TRBD2. CDR3 length: 14 amino acids. Germline V gives CDR1 LNHDA, CDR2 SQIVND (reference sequence). Trimming at V came to 1 base and at J to 3 bases, leaving 2 bases not matched to a gene. The CDR3 DNA is TGTGCCAGTAGTATAGGGCGGGGGGACTACGAGCAGTACTTC. This codes for CASSIGRGDYEQYF.

CDR3 loop: CASSQRQVGYEQYF. CDR3 in DNA: TGTGCCAGCAGCCAGAGACAGGTTGGCTACGAGCAGTACTTC. The V gene is TRBV4-2, the J gene TRBJ2-7, with D possibly being TRBD1 (6 bases). The CDR3 consists of 14 residues. Trimming took 3 bases from V and 3 from J, leaving 12 bases between them. The germline gives CDR1 LGHNA, CDR2 YNFKEQ.

The chain uses TRBV7-9 and TRBJ1-2; 7 nucleotides match TRBD1. Trimming removed 5 bases from V and 2 bases from J; junction bases left unmatched: 5. The CDR3 extends over 14 amino acids. Germline-derived CDR1 and CDR2 are SEHNR and FQNEAQ (reference sequence). DNA for the CDR3: TGTGCCAGCAGCCAACTGACAGGGAACTATGGCTACACCTTC. Translating it yields CASSQLTGNYGYTF.

Here the CDR3 DNA reads TGTGCCAGCAGCCGAACAGGGCGGACTGAAGCTTTCTTT. Protein sequence: CASSRTGRTEAFF. The rearrangement links TRBV11-2 to TRBJ1-1; D may be TRBD1 (6 bases). Trimming stripped 5 bases from V and 5 bases from J, with 12 bases between. CDR3 length: 13 amino acids. Germline assignment: CDR1 SGHAT and CDR2 FQNNGV.

This chain links TRBV5-4 with TRBJ1-1; maybe TRBD1 (6 bases). CDR3 size: 15 residues. Germline V gene lookup returns CDR1 SGHNT and CDR2 YYREEE (reference sequence). Trimming took off 1 base at V and 0 bases at J, with 10 bases between the two ends. The CDR3 sequence: CASSLRGGLNTEAFF. CDR3 nucleotides: TGTGCCAGCAGCTTGAGGGGGGGATTGAACACTGAAGCTTTCTTT.

This clone was seen once. This chain connects TRBV16 to TRBJ1-1; weak D call: TRBD1 (5 bases). Trimming shortened V by 7 bases and J by 2 bases, and 14 bases separated the two germline ends. There are 14 residues in the CDR3. Germline V gene sequence: CDR1 KGHSY, CDR2 FQNENV. CDR3 bases: TGTGCCAGCACCCTCGGGGGTGGAAACACTGAAGCTTTCTTT. It translates to CASTLGGGNTEAFF.

This chain uses TRBV9 with TRBJ2-2; 10 bases map to TRBD1. The length of the CDR3 is 15 residues. Germline values: CDR1 SGDLS, CDR2 YYNGEE. V lost 2 bases and J lost 5; bases outside the gene matches: 3. Here the CDR3 DNA reads TGTGCCAGCAGCGTGACAGGGGGCATGACCGGGGAGCTGTTTTTT. Translating it yields CASSVTGGMTGELFF.

The V and J genes are TRBV30 and TRBJ2-7, with TRBD1 matching over 12 bases. Per germline, CDR1 GTSNPN and CDR2 SVGIG (reference sequence). This CDR3 spans 14 amino acids. Trimming at V came to 0 bases and at J to 5 bases, leaving 2 bases not matched to a gene. CDR3 coding DNA: TGTGCCTGGAGTGTGGGGACAGGGGGCCACGAGCAGTACTTC. This translates into CAWSVGTGGHEQYF.

This clone was detected only a few times. The rearrangement links TRBV9 to TRBJ1-2; 8 bases are a match to TRBD1. The CDR3 extends over 15 amino acids. V lost 4 bases to trimming and J lost 5 bases; unmatched junction nucleotides: 10. The germline V gene encodes CDR1 SGDLS and CDR2 YYNGEE. This chain's CDR3 is CASSSTRQGYYGYTF. The DNA of the CDR3 is TGTGCCAGCAGCTCGACACGACAGGGGTATTATGGCTACACCTTC.

This clone was seen more than once but under ten times. J is TRBJ2-3 and V is TRBV7-2; D gene ambiguous. Trimming cost V 6 bases and J 6 bases, with 13 bases left between them. The CDR3 contains 13 residues. From germline, CDR1 is SGHTA and CDR2 FQGNSA. The CDR3: CASSRISGDTQYF. CDR3 nucleotide sequence: TGTGCCAGCAGTCGTATCTCCGGGGATACGCAGTATTTT.

V gene TRBV29-1 combines with J gene TRBJ2-7; 12 bases map to TRBD1. Germline V gives CDR1 SQVTM, CDR2 ANQGSEA. Trimming took 0 bases from V and 0 from J; bases not matched to a gene: 9. The CDR3 loop spans 18 amino acids. The CDR3 protein is CSVEDLGTGGSSSYEQYF. CDR3 coding DNA: TGCAGCGTTGAAGATCTCGGGACAGGGGGCTCGAGCTCCTACGAGCAGTACTTC.

The CDR3 coding sequence is TGTGCCAGCAGCCCCACAGTCGGCGGGGCGACACAAGAGACCCAGTACTTC. Its translation: CASSPTVGGATQETQYF. V gene TRBV7-6 combines with J gene TRBJ2-5; perhaps TRBD2 as D (6 bases). CDR1 and CDR2 (germline): SGHVS, FNYEAQ. The ends were cut back, 5 bases at V and 2 bases at J, with 21 bases in the middle. This CDR3 contains 17 residues. Looking up the rest from reference TRBV7-6 and TRBJ2-5 gives the full variable domain: GAGVSQSPRYKVTKRGQDVALRCDPISGHVSLYWYRQALGQGPEFLTYFNYEAQQDKSGLPNDRFSAERPEGSISTLTIQRTEQRDSAMYRCASSPTVGGATQETQYFGPGTRLLVL.

This clone was found a few times. The CDR3, as DNA: TGTGCCAGCAGCCGAACCGGACAGGTTTTGTACAATGAGCAGTTCTTC. It codes for CASSRTGQVLYNEQFF. The rearrangement links TRBV9 to TRBJ2-1, with TRBD1 matching 7 bases. The CDR3 is 16 amino acids. V was pared by 4 bases and J by 4 bases, with 11 bases of the junction left unmatched. Per germline, CDR1 SGDLS and CDR2 YYNGEE.

This chain uses TRBV7-3 with TRBJ2-2; 7 bases line up with TRBD2. The CDR3 contains 17 residues. Trimming took 1 base from V and 0 from J; bases not matched to a gene: 5. Germline V lookup: CDR1 SGHTA, CDR2 FQGTGA. Written as DNA, the CDR3 is TGTGCCAGCAGCTTAAGGGGGGGGACTACGAACACCGGGGAGCTGTTTTTT. This gives the protein CASSLRGGTTNTGELFF.

The rearrangement uses TRBV28 and TRBJ2-1, with D possibly matching TRBD2 (7 bases). The CDR3 loop spans 15 amino acids. Trimming cost V 1 base and J 7 bases, with 14 bases left between them. Per germline, CDR1 MDHEN and CDR2 SYDVKM. In DNA, the CDR3 is TGTGCCAGCAGTTTATTCCAAGGGGGAGGGAATGAGCAGTTCTTC. Amino acid sequence: CASSLFQGGGNEQFF.

The chain is built from TRBV5-1 and TRBJ2-5, with D unclear. The V and J ends lost 3 bases and 2 bases respectively, with 8 bases between them. Germline assignment: CDR1 SGHRS and CDR2 YFSETQ. CDR3 length equals 13 residues. CDR3 nucleotide sequence: TGCGCCAGCAGCTGGGCAGGACAAGAGACCCAGTACTTC. This codes for CASSWAGQETQYF.

V and J are TRBV9 and TRBJ2-5, with TRBD2 as a possible D gene (5 bases). Germline assignment: CDR1 SGDLS and CDR2 YYNGEE. The V end lost 1 base, the J end lost 5 bases, and 24 bases lay between the germline ends. The CDR3 is made up of 18 amino acids. CDR3 coding DNA: TGTGCCAGCAGCGTACCCACATCGTGGGTCCCACGAGGGGAGACCCAGTACTTC. Translating gives CASSVPTSWVPRGETQYF.

The genes are TRBV2 and TRBJ2-7, with D possibly being TRBD1 (7 bases). V was trimmed by 7 bases and J by 7 bases, leaving 26 bases between them. There are 16 residues in the CDR3. Germline lookup yields CDR1 SNHLY and CDR2 FYNNEI. CDR3 nucleotides: TGTGCCAGCACCTCAGGGGGAGGTCCACAACTGGGGGAGCAGTACTTC. Its translation: CASTSGGGPQLGEQYF.

V gene TRBV7-2 combines with J gene TRBJ2-4; TRBD2 aligns across 12 bases. The CDR3 length is 16 residues. Germline CDR1 reads SGHTA; CDR2 reads FQGNSA. The junction had 10 bases not matched to a gene; V was cut back by 5 bases and J by 8 bases. Here the CDR3 reads CASSTSLAGGLDIQYF. As DNA, the CDR3 is TGTGCCAGCAGCACATCTCTAGCGGGGGGGCTGGACATTCAGTACTTC.

V and J are TRBV15 and TRBJ1-4, with a weak D call TRBD1 (5 bases). Looked up from germline, CDR1 is LNHNV and CDR2 is YYDKDF (reference sequence). V lost 3 bases and J 4 bases, leaving 9 bases between the germline ends. This CDR3 is 14 amino acids long. CDR3 sequence (DNA): TGTGCCACCAGCAGTGGGCAGGGTAATGAAAAACTGTTTTTT. Translated: CATSSGQGNEKLFF. Full variable domain (missing parts from reference TRBV15 and TRBJ1-4): DAMVIQNPRYQVTQFGKPVTLSCSQTLNHNVMYWYQQKSSQAPKLLFHYYDKDFNNEADTPDNFQSRRPNTSFCFLDIRSPGLGDTAMYLCATSSGQGNEKLFFGSGTQLSVL.

The chain couples TRBV28 to TRBJ2-7, with 8 nucleotides matching TRBD2. Germline CDR1 MDHEN, CDR2 SYDVKM. With 6 bases clipped from V and 4 bases from J, the junction kept 5 bases outside the gene matches. The CDR3 has 13 amino acids. CDR3 loop: CASSRGGGYEQYF. CDR3 coding DNA: TGTGCCAGCAGCCGGGGGGGCGGGTACGAGCAGTACTTC. The variable domain in full, with the rest retrieved from reference TRBV28 and TRBJ2-7, is DVKVTQSSRYLVKRTGEKVFLECVQDMDHENMFWYRQDPGLGLRLIYFSYDVKMKEKGDIPEGYSVSREKKERFSLILESASTNQTSMYLCASSRGGGYEQYFGPGTRLTVT.

The J gene is TRBJ1-2, the V gene TRBV9; D is possibly TRBD1 (6 bases). Trimming removed 3 bases at V and 6 bases at J, with 15 bases between. This CDR3 spans 14 amino acids. Germline lookup yields CDR1 SGDLS and CDR2 YYNGEE. In nucleotides, the CDR3 is TGTGCCAGCAGCGCAGAGACAGGACCCCATGGCTACACCTTC. It is translated as CASSAETGPHGYTF.

The V gene is TRBV15, the J gene TRBJ2-3, with D perhaps TRBD2 (6 bases). Trimming cost V 5 bases and J 6 bases, with 18 bases left between them. The CDR3 extends over 15 amino acids. CDR1 is LNHNV and CDR2 is YYDKDF in the germline V gene (reference sequence). CDR3 sequence reads: CATSPRAGPQDTQYF. In DNA form, the CDR3 reads TGTGCCACCAGCCCAAGGGCGGGGCCTCAGGATACGCAGTATTTT. The complete variable domain, with remaining parts taken from reference TRBV15 and TRBJ2-3, reads DAMVIQNPRYQVTQFGKPVTLSCSQTLNHNVMYWYQQKSSQAPKLLFHYYDKDFNNEADTPDNFQSRRPNTSFCFLDIRSPGLGDTAMYLCATSPRAGPQDTQYFGPGTRLTVL.